This T cell receptor (beta chain) was retrieved from a study of OX40 agonist ivuxolimab in advanced cancers. Details on this clone: The antigen is unknown.

The study, taken as a whole, reports: With doses of 0.1 to 3.0 mg/kg, CD4+ and CD8+ blood T cells had undergone clonal expansion by week 6.

CDR1 and CDR2 from the germline V gene are SNHLY and FYNNEI. V dropped 5 bases and J dropped 0 bases, with 13 bases sitting between them. This CDR3 is built from 15 residues. Blood sampling took place at baseline, cycle 4 day 1, and cycle 7 day 1. Profiling relied on immunoSEQ multiplex PCR, and the TCRdb table lists in-frame clones only, not all of them. The profile shows around 53,000 clones, 65% to 85% of them singletons. The sample in question was CD4+ or CD8+ T cells sorted from blood, obtained in a trial of the OX40 agonist ivuxolimab. The V and J genes are TRBV2 and TRBJ1-1; the D is unclear. The sequence derives from an adult with an advanced solid tumor such as melanoma, head and neck, liver or kidney cancer. The CDR3 sequence is CASSSRRQMNTEAFF. The DNA for the CDR3 is TGTGCCAGCAGTTCGAGGCGCCAAATGAACACTGAAGCTTTCTTT. The full variable domain, rest sourced from reference TRBV2 and TRBJ1-1, is EPEVTQTPSHQVTQMGQEVILRCVPISNHLYFYWYRQILGQKVEFLVSFYNNEISEKSEIFDDQFSVERPDGSNFTLKIRSTKLEDSAMYFCASSSRRQMNTEAFFGQGTRLTVV.